The clone carrying this T cell receptor (beta chain) was picked up a small number of times. Its antigen is still unknown. From the reads, TCRdb called clonotypes with MiXCR, one entry per CDR3 protein. The sample has about 890,000 distinct CDR3 sequences; around 31% are singletons. This entry is derived from a study of T cell repertoires in cytomegalovirus infection. V shed 5 bases and J shed 6 bases, with 16 bases lying between them. Per germline, CDR1 SGHVS and CDR2 FNYEAQ. The CDR3 spans 14 residues. Source: cultured CD8+ T cells from PBMCs, taken from culture after CMV antigen stimulation. The J gene is TRBJ1-2, the V gene TRBV7-6, with D tentatively TRBD1 (5 bases). This clonotype was sampled from a human donor in good health (CMV status not recorded). Some clones in this sample may be carry-over from other donors' samples. The CDR3 protein is CASSQLAGGDGYTF. DNA of the CDR3: TGTGCCAGCAGCCAATTGGCGGGGGGGGATGGCTACACCTTC. Supplemented by reference TRBV7-6 and TRBJ1-2, the full variable domain reads GAGVSQSPRYKVTKRGQDVALRCDPISGHVSLYWYRQALGQGPEFLTYFNYEAQQDKSGLPNDRFSAERPEGSISTLTIQRTEQRDSAMYRCASSQLAGGDGYTFGSGTRLTVV.